This TCR beta chain was observed in a study of blood T cell repertoires in COVID-19. About the research overall: The cDNA or gDNA used as material had been derived from T cells, B-cell-depleted T cells, or PBMCs.

Per the authors' pipeline: From reference gene primer amplification, estimates of nucleated cell counts were derived. TCRdb's copy holds only in-frame clones and misses some; the assay was immunoSEQ multiplex PCR. The V and J calls and clone size come from that table; D and trimming were worked out from the DNA. The repertoire consists of around 250,000 clones, with about 89% occurring once and the leading ten covering approximately 8.2%. V was cut by 11 bases and J by 0 bases, with 11 bases left in between. The CDR3 spans 13 residues. CDR1 LNHDA and CDR2 SQIVND come from the germline V gene (reference sequence).

The sample was peripheral blood. The chain couples TRBV19 to TRBJ1-5; D remains unclear. The TCR originated in a man aged 35 to 55 with active or convalescent COVID-19. The CDR3 here is CASAQFSNQPQHF. The CDR3 DNA reads TGTGCCTCCGCACAATTTAGCAATCAGCCCCAGCATTTT.